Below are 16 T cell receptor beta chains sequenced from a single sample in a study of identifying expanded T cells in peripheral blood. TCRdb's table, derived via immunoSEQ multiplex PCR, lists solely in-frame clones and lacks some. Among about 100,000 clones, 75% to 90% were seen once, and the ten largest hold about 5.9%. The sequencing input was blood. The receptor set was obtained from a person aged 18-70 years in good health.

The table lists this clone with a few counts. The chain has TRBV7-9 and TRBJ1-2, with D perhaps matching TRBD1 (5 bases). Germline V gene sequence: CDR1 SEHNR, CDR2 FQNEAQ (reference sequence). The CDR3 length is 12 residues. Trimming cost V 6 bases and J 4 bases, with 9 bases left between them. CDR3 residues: CASSGGSYGYTF. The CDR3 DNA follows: TGTGCCAGCAGTGGGGGGTCCTATGGCTACACCTTC.

CDR3 in DNA: TGTGCCAGCAGTTTATCTCTTCGGGGGGGGGAAGAGACCCAGTACTTC. It codes for CASSLSLRGGEETQYF. The J gene is TRBJ2-5, the V gene TRBV27; TRBD2 aligns across 8 bases. The CDR3 totals 16 residues. V was pared by 0 bases and J by 3 bases, with 6 bases of the junction left unmatched. Germline V CDR1 and CDR2: MNHEY, SMNVEV (reference sequence).

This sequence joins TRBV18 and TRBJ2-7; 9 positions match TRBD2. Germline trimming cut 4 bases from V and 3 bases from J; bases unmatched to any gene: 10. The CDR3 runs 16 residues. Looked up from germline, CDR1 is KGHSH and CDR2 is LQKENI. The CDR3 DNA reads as TGTGCCAGCTCACAAACCGTACCTAGCGGGGACTACGAGCAGTACTTC. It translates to CASSQTVPSGDYEQYF.

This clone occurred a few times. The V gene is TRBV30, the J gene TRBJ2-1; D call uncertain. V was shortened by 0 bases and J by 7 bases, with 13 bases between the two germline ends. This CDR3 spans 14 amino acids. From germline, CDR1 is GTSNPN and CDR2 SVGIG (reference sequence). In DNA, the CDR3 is TGTGCCTGGAGTGTTTCGAAGGGCCGGAATGAGCAGTTCTTC. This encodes CAWSVSKGRNEQFF.

The CDR3 DNA follows: TGCAGTGCACCCCTCGATGTAGGCTACACCTTC. Translating it yields CSAPLDVGYTF. The V call is TRBV20-1, the J call TRBJ1-2; no clear D gene. V lost 6 bases and J lost 8, with 13 bases in between. Germline V gene sequence: CDR1 DFQATT, CDR2 SNEGSKA (reference sequence). The CDR3 extends over 11 amino acids.

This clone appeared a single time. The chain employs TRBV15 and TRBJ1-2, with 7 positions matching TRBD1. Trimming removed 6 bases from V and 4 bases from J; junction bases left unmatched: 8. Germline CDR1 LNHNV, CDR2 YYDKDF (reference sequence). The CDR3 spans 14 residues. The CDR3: CATRTDRSGYGYTF. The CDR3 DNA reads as TGTGCCACCAGGACGGACAGGTCGGGCTATGGCTACACCTTC. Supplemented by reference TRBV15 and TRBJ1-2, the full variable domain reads DAMVIQNPRYQVTQFGKPVTLSCSQTLNHNVMYWYQQKSSQAPKLLFHYYDKDFNNEADTPDNFQSRRPNTSFCFLDIRSPGLGDTAMYLCATRTDRSGYGYTFGSGTRLTVV.

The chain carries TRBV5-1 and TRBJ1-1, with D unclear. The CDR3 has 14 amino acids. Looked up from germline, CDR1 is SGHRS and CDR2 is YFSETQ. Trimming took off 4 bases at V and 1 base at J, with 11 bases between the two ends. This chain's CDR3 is CASSRWVGNTEAFF. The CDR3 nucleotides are TGCGCCAGCAGCAGGTGGGTGGGGAACACTGAAGCTTTCTTT.

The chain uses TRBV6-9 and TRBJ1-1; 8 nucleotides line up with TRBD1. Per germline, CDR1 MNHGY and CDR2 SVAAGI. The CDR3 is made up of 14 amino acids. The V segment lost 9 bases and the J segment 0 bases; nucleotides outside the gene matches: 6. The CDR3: CARGRTGLNTEAFF. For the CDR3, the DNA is TGTGCCAGGGGGAGGACAGGGTTGAACACTGAAGCTTTCTTT.

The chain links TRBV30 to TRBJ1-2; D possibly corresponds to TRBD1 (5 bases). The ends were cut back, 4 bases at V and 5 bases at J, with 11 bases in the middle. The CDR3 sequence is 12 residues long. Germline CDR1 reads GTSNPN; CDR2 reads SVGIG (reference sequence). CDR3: CAWTGGGYGYTF. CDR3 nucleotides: TGTGCCTGGACCGGTGGGGGGTATGGCTACACCTTC.

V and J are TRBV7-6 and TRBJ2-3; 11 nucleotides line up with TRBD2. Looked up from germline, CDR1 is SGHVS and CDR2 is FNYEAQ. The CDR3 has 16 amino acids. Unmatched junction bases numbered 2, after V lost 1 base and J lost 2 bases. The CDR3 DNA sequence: TGTGCCAGCAGCTTAGATAGCGGGAGGGTCACAGATACGCAGTATTTT. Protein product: CASSLDSGRVTDTQYF.

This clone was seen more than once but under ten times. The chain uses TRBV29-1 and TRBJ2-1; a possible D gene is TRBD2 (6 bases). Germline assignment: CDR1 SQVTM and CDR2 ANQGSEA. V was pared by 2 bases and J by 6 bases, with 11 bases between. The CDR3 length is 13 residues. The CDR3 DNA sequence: TGCAGCGTTGAACCCCGGGGGATCAATGAGCAGTTCTTC. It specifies CSVEPRGINEQFF.

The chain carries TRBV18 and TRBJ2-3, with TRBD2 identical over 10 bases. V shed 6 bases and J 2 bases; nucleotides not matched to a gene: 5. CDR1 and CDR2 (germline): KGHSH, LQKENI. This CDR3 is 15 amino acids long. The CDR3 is CASSSGTSVTDTQYF. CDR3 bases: TGTGCCAGCTCTTCCGGGACTAGCGTCACAGATACGCAGTATTTT.

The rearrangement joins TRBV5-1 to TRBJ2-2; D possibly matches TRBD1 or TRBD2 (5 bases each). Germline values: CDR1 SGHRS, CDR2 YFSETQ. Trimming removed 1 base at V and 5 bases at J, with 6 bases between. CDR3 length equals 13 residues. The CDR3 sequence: CASSLWGTGELFF. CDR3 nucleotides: TGCGCCAGCAGCTTGTGGGGGACCGGGGAGCTGTTTTTT. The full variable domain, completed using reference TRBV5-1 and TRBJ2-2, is KAGVTQTPRYLIKTRGQQVTLSCSPISGHRSVSWYQQTPGQGLQFLFEYFSETQRNKGNFPGRFSGRQFSNSRSEMNVSTLELGDSALYLCASSLWGTGELFFGEGSRLTVL.

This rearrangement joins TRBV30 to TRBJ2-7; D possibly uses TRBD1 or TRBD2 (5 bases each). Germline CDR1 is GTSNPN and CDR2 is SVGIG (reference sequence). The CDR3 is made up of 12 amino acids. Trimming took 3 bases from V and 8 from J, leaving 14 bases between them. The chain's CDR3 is CAWRGSWGKQYF. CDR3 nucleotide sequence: TGTGCCTGGAGAGGCTCGTGGGGGAAGCAGTACTTC.

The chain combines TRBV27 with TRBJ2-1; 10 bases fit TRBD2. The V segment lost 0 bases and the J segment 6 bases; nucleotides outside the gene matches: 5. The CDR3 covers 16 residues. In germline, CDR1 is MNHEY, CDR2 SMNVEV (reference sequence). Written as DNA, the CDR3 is TGTGCCAGCAGTTTATCGAAGCGGGAGGGAGGCAATGAGCAGTTCTTC. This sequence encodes CASSLSKREGGNEQFF.

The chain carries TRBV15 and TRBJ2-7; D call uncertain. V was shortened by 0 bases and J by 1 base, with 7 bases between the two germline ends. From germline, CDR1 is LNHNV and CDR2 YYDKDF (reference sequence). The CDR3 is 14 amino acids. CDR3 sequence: CATSREMGSYEQYF. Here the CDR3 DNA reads TGTGCCACCAGCAGAGAAATGGGTTCCTACGAGCAGTACTTC. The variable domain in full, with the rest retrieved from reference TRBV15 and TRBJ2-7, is DAMVIQNPRYQVTQFGKPVTLSCSQTLNHNVMYWYQQKSSQAPKLLFHYYDKDFNNEADTPDNFQSRRPNTSFCFLDIRSPGLGDTAMYLCATSREMGSYEQYFGPGTRLTVT.